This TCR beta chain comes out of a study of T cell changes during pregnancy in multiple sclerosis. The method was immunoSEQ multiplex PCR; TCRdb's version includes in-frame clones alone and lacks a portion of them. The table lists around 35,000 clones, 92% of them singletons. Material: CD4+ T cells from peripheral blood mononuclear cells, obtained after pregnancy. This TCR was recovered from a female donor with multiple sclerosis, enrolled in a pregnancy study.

The CDR3 reads CASSYSGTVIGEKLFF. The CDR3 nucleotides are TGTGCCAGCAGTTACTCGGGGACAGTTATAGGAGAAAAACTGTTTTTT. The J gene is TRBJ1-4, the V gene TRBV6-5, with 7 positions matching TRBD1. With V trimmed by 0 bases and J by 8 bases, 9 bases remained unmatched. This CDR3 is built from 16 residues. CDR1 is MNHEY and CDR2 is SVGAGI in the germline V gene.